This T cell receptor beta chain was observed in a study of blood T cells in healthy people across ages. Study-wide points: PBMCs were not sorted, which prevented a conclusive comparison of naive versus antigen-experienced cells.

Combining a sample-barcoded 5' primer with a J-beta primer mix, a second PCR ran for about 7 to 11 cycles. TCRdb used MiXCR to reprocess the 5' RACE reads, holding one entry per CDR3 protein. Among fewer than 900,000 distinct CDR3 sequences listed, roughly two fifths were seen once. As for this clonotype: The antigen is undetermined.

RNA extraction gave at least 5.5 micrograms of total RNA per sample. There are 14 residues in the CDR3. Germline values: CDR1 MNHNY, CDR2 SVGAGI (reference sequence). V lost 8 bases and J lost 0, with 12 bases in between. Sequenced material: blood. V is TRBV6-6 and J is TRBJ2-3, with D perhaps matching TRBD2 (6 bases). This receptor was identified in a woman aged 60-70 years in good health. CDR3 sequence (DNA): TGTGCCAGCCGCGGGGCACCTAGCACAGATACGCAGTATTTT. The encoded protein is CASRGAPSTDTQYF.